One sample yielded the 10 T cell receptor beta chains listed below, sequenced in a study of T cells after yellow fever vaccination. TCRdb fed the 5' RACE reads into MiXCR, producing one record per CDR3 protein. The sample lists roughly 310,000 distinct CDR3 sequences, roughly 8.7% seen once, with roughly 18% in the top ten. The input for sequencing was PBMCs, taken on the day of the first yellow fever vaccination. The source of these receptors is a man between 18 and 29 years old who received the YFV17D yellow fever vaccine.

V usage is TRBV7-2 and J usage is TRBJ2-1, with D tentatively TRBD2 (7 bases). Trimming removed 5 bases at V and 7 bases at J, with 24 bases between. The germline CDR1 and CDR2 sequences are SGHTA and FQGNSA. The CDR3 totals 17 residues. The CDR3 region has the DNA TGTGCCAGCAGCCCTCGTGGGGGGGGCGGGCGCAGGAATGAGCAGTTCTTC. Its translation is CASSPRGGGGRRNEQFF. Using reference TRBV7-2 and TRBJ2-1 for the parts outside the CDR3, the full variable domain is GAGVSQSPSNKVTEKGKDVELRCDPISGHTALYWYRQSLGQGLEFLIYFQGNSAPDKSGLPSDRFSAERTGGSVSTLTIQRTQQEDSAVYLCASSPRGGGGRRNEQFFGPGTRLTVL.

This clonotype was seen many times. This rearrangement joins TRBV7-2 to TRBJ1-5; 7 bases match TRBD1. With V trimmed by 0 bases and J by 4 bases, 12 bases remained unmatched. Germline-derived CDR1 and CDR2 are SGHTA and FQGNSA. The CDR3 totals 18 residues. The CDR3 loop is CASSLAPYRGRGNQPQHF. The CDR3 DNA reads TGTGCCAGCAGCTTAGCGCCCTACAGGGGAAGGGGAAATCAGCCCCAGCATTTT.

This clonotype was detected only a few times. The chain is built from TRBV5-1 and TRBJ2-7, with 9 bases that match TRBD1. The CDR3 totals 14 residues. V shed 3 bases, J shed 4 bases, and the junction held 5 bases outside the gene matches. CDR1 and CDR2 from the germline V gene are SGHRS and YFSETQ. The CDR3 loop is CASSSRDRDYEQYF. The DNA for the CDR3 is TGCGCCAGCAGCTCACGGGACAGGGATTACGAGCAGTACTTC.

The table lists this clonotype with a few counts. J is TRBJ2-3 and V is TRBV24-1; 11 bases fit TRBD2. V was clipped by 2 bases and J by 0 bases; unmatched bases: 6. The CDR3 has 18 residues. Germline values: CDR1 KGHDR, CDR2 SFDVKD. In nucleotides, the CDR3 is TGTGCCACCAGTGATTCAAGGCTAGCGGGGGGAAGCACAGATACGCAGTATTTT. This codes for CATSDSRLAGGSTDTQYF.

This clonotype has ten or more counts. This rearrangement joins TRBV7-9 to TRBJ2-7; D gene unclear. This CDR3 has 14 amino acids. Between the trimmed V and J ends, which lost 3 bases and 0 bases, there was a span of 9 bases. The germline V gene has CDR1 SEHNR and CDR2 FQNEAQ (reference sequence). The CDR3 reads CASSLGRSSYEQYV. The CDR3 DNA is TGTGCCAGCAGCTTGGGCAGAAGCTCCTACGAGCAGTACGTC.

This clonotype was found a few times. The V and J genes are TRBV5-1 and TRBJ1-4; 7 bases fit TRBD1. Losses at the gene ends were 5 bases for V and 5 bases for J; bases not matched to a gene: 6. Germline-derived CDR1 and CDR2 are SGHRS and YFSETQ. This CDR3 is 14 amino acids long. CDR3 amino acids: CASRPGQLNEKLFF. DNA for the CDR3: TGCGCCAGCAGACCGGGACAGTTAAATGAAAAACTGTTTTTT.

This clonotype came up many times. The gene calls are TRBV6-1 and TRBJ2-1, with 7 bases aligning to TRBD1. Germline lookup yields CDR1 MNHNS and CDR2 SASEGT. The CDR3 covers 15 residues. V lost 6 bases and J lost 7; bases outside the gene matches: 12. The CDR3 coding sequence is TGTGCCAGCAGCTCAAACCAACAGGGGTTGAATGAGCAGTTCTTC. Its translation: CASSSNQQGLNEQFF.

The CDR3 loop is CASSADGKETQYF. In DNA form, the CDR3 reads TGTGCCAGCAGCGCCGACGGGAAAGAGACCCAGTACTTC. The gene calls are TRBV7-9 and TRBJ2-5, with a tentative D call TRBD2 (5 bases). CDR1 and CDR2 from the germline V gene are SEHNR and FQNEAQ (reference sequence). The CDR3 has 13 amino acids. Trimming removed 5 bases at V and 3 bases at J, with 10 bases between.

The table lists this clonotype with many counts. The chain uses TRBV20-1 and TRBJ1-2; the D is unclear. The germline gives CDR1 DFQATT, CDR2 SNEGSKA (reference sequence). The V end lost 1 base, the J end lost 0 bases, and 6 bases lay between the germline ends. The CDR3 spans 13 residues. The CDR3 sequence: CSARVVANYGYTF. DNA of the CDR3: TGCAGTGCTAGAGTGGTGGCTAACTATGGCTACACCTTC.

This clonotype appeared many times. The chain employs TRBV20-1 and TRBJ2-7, with D perhaps given as TRBD1 or TRBD2 (5 bases each). Germline V gives CDR1 DFQATT, CDR2 SNEGSKA (reference sequence). The CDR3 covers 14 residues. V lost 2 bases and J 4 bases, leaving 15 bases between the germline ends. CDR3 protein: CSARSPGDLYEQYF. The CDR3 nucleotides read TGCAGTGCTAGATCCCCCGGGGACCTTTACGAGCAGTACTTC.